Listed below are T cell receptor beta chains from one sample, sequenced in a study of blood T cell repertoires in COVID-19. Repertoires were generated with immunoSEQ multiplex PCR, while TCRdb's copy carries only in-frame clones and drops some. The data show 120,000 to 150,000 clones, 79% seen once. The sequenced sample was peripheral blood. Receptors originate from a man aged 55 to 70 with acute or convalescent COVID-19. The conserved cysteine and the conserved F or W are not part of the CDR3 here. The order of the fields is clone size, V gene, J gene, CDR3 protein. The size entry is marked missing in some rows and otherwise reads once, few, many or a size class.

-	TRBV7-2	TRBJ1-6	ASSEGQGNSPLH
-	TRBV28	TRBJ1-4	ASRGDDRVEKLF
-	TRBV5-1	TRBJ2-3	ASSLVLQGSTDTQY
-	TRBV3-1/TRBV3-2	TRBJ2-1	ASSHAGTGNEQF
-	TRBV12-3/TRBV12-4	TRBJ2-7	ASSPPGNEQY
-	TRBV6-4	TRBJ2-3	ASSAREADTQY
-	TRBV5-8	TRBJ2-1	ASSPEGLADNEQF
few	TRBV7-2	TRBJ1-2	ASSLDSGERGYT
once	TRBV10-3	TRBJ1-1	AISSERGYPTEAF
-	TRBV7-8	TRBJ2-2	ASSEGQNTGELF
-	TRBV9	TRBJ2-1	ASSVGWTGGFLF
-	TRBV10-1	TRBJ1-2	ASSRTHNYGYT
-	TRBV10-1	TRBJ2-3	ASSEFLAGTDTQY
-	TRBV11-2	TRBJ2-1	ASSRRGTSGIRVEQF
-	TRBV29-1	TRBJ1-4	SAQAATNEKLF
-	TRBV6-5	TRBJ2-3	ASSYSRPGGTGTQY
-	TRBV27	TRBJ1-5	ASSLGARSNQPQH
few	TRBV19	TRBJ2-1	ASTRLADLYNEQF
-	TRBV24-1	TRBJ1-2	ATSDSIGISNYGYT
-	TRBV3-1/TRBV3-2	TRBJ2-7	ASSSTSGAYEQY
-	TRBV28	TRBJ1-1	ASSLRTGRAF
-	TRBV28	TRBJ1-1	ASTQLGLGDTEAF
few	TRBV5-1	TRBJ2-2	ASSHGQTNTGELF
once	TRBV6-6	TRBJ2-7	ASSYWGDRGSYEQY
-	TRBV5-4	TRBJ2-3	ASSSKTSASTDTQY
-	TRBV25-1	TRBJ1-2	ASRGPQTGAKRGGYT
-	TRBV7-2	TRBJ1-2	ASSPIMGGRGGYT
-	TRBV7-2	TRBJ1-1	ASSLSTGVAAEAF
-	TRBV5-8	TRBJ1-3	ASSLGGPTGNTIY
-	TRBV5-1	TRBJ2-1	ASSLAATSYNEQF
-	TRBV30	TRBJ1-1	AWRTGWGTEAF